This TCR beta chain derives from a study of blood T cell repertoires in COVID-19. Overall study: Acute-phase and convalescent COVID-19 samples originated in the United States, Italy and Spain.

The germline V gene has CDR1 KGHDR and CDR2 SFDVKD. The V segment lost 2 bases and the J segment 6 bases; nucleotides outside the gene matches: 10. The CDR3 has 17 amino acids. Per the original data handling: Reference gene primer amplification gave nucleated cell count estimates. Assay: immunoSEQ multiplex PCR; the TCRdb copy retains only in-frame clones and omits some. V and J calls and clone size are copied from that table; D and trimming were computed from the DNA. This sample carries over 400,000 clones, roughly 89% of them seen once, and the ten largest clones take 7.8%. This TCR came from a woman between 50 and 59 years old with COVID-19, enrolled during active disease. V gene TRBV24-1 combines with J gene TRBJ2-4, with 9 bases fitting TRBD1. The sequencing sample was made of peripheral blood. The CDR3 here is CATSDSGPGQGVNIQYF. CDR3 in DNA: TGTGCCACCAGTGATTCAGGCCCGGGACAGGGAGTAAACATTCAGTACTTC.